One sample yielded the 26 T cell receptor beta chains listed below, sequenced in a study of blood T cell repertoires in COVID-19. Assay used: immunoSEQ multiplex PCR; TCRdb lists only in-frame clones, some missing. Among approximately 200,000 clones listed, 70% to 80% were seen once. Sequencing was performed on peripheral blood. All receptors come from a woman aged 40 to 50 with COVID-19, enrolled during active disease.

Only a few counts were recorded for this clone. The CDR3 reads CASSREGQISNQPQHF. The CDR3 region has the DNA TGTGCCAGCAGCCGGGAGGGCCAGATTAGCAATCAGCCCCAGCATTTT. The chain couples TRBV7-2 to TRBJ1-5; D remains ambiguous. V lost 5 bases to trimming and J lost 0 bases, with 14 bases between them. CDR3 size: 16 residues. CDR1 and CDR2 from the germline V gene are SGHTA and FQGNSA. The whole variable domain, filled in from reference TRBV7-2 and TRBJ1-5, reads GAGVSQSPSNKVTEKGKDVELRCDPISGHTALYWYRQSLGQGLEFLIYFQGNSAPDKSGLPSDRFSAERTGGSVSTLTIQRTQQEDSAVYLCASSREGQISNQPQHFGDGTRLSIL.

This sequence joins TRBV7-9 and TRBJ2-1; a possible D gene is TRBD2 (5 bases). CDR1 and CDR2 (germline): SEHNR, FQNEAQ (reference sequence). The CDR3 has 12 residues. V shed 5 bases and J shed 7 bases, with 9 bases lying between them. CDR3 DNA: TGTGCCAGCAGCCAGGACTGGAATGAGCAGTTCTTC. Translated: CASSQDWNEQFF.

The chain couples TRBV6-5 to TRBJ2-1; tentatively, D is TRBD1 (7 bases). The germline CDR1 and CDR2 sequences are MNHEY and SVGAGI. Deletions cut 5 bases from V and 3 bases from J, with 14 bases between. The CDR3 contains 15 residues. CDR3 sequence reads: CASSTTGTDYNEQFF. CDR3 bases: TGTGCCAGCAGTACGACAGGGACTGACTACAATGAGCAGTTCTTC.

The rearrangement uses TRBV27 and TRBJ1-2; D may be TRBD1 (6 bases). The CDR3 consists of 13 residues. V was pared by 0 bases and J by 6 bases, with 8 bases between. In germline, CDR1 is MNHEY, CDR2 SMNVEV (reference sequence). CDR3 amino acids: CASSLSGTNGYTF. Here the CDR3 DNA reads TGTGCCAGCAGTTTATCAGGGACAAATGGCTACACCTTC.

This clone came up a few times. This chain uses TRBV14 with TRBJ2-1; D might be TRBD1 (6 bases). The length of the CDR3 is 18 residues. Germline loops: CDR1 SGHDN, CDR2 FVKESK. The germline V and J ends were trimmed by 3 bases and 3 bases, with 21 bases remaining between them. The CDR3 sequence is CASSQYGRGVRGYNEQFF. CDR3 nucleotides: TGTGCCAGCAGCCAGTATGGTAGAGGGGTCAGGGGCTACAATGAGCAGTTCTTC.

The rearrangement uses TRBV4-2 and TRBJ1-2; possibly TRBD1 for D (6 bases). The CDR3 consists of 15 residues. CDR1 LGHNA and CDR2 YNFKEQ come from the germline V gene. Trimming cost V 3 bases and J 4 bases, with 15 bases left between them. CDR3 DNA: TGTGCCAGCAGCCATACTACAGGGACGGGCTATGGCTACACCTTC. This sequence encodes CASSHTTGTGYGYTF.

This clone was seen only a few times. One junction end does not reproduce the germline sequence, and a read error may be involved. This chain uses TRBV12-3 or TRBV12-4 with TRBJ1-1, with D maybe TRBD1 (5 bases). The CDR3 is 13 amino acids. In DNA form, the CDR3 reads TGTGCCAGCAGTTCAACAGGCCAGGCTGACGCTTTCTTT. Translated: CASSSTGQADAFF.

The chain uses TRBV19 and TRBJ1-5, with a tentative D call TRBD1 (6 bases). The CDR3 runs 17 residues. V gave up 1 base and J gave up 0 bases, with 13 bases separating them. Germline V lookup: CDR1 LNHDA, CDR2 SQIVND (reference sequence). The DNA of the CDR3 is TGTGCCAGTAGTATAGGGAACAGGGATTATAGCAATCAGCCCCAGCATTTT. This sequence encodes CASSIGNRDYSNQPQHF.

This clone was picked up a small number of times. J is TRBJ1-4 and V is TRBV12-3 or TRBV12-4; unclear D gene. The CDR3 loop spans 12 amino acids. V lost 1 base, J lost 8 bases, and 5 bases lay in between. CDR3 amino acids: CASSLGREKLFF. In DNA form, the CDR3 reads TGTGCCAGCAGTTTAGGGCGGGAAAAACTGTTTTTT.

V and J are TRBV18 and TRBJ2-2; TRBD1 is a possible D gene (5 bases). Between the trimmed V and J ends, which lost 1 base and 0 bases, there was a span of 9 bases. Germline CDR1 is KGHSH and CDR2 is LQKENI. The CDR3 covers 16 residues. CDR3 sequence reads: CASSPQGLANTGELFF. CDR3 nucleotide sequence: TGTGCCAGCTCACCACAGGGGCTGGCGAACACCGGGGAGCTGTTTTTT.

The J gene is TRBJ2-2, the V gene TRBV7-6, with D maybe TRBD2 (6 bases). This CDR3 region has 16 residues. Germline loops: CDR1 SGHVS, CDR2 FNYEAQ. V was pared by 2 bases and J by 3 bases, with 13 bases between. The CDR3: CASSLRAGSYTGELFF. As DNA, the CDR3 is TGTGCCAGCAGCTTAAGGGCGGGGAGCTACACCGGGGAGCTGTTTTTT.

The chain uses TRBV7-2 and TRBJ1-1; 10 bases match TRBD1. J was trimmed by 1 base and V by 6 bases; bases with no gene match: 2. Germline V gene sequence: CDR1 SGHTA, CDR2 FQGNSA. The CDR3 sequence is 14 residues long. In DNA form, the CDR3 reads TGTGCCAGCAGGACAGGGGGCTCGAACACTGAAGCTTTCTTT. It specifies CASRTGGSNTEAFF. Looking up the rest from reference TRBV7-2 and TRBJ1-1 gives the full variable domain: GAGVSQSPSNKVTEKGKDVELRCDPISGHTALYWYRQSLGQGLEFLIYFQGNSAPDKSGLPSDRFSAERTGGSVSTLTIQRTQQEDSAVYLCASRTGGSNTEAFFGQGTRLTVV.

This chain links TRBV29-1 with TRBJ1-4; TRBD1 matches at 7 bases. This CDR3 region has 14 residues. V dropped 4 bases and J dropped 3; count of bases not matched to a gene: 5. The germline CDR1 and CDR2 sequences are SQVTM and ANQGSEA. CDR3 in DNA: TGCAGCGTTGCCATCGGGACAGCTAATGAAAAACTGTTTTTT. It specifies CSVAIGTANEKLFF.

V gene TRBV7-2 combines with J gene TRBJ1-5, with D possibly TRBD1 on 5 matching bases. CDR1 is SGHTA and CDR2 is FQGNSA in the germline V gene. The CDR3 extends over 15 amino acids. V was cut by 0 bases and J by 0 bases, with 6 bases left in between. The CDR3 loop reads CASSLATGSNQPQHF. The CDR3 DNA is TGTGCCAGCAGCTTAGCCACAGGTAGCAATCAGCCCCAGCATTTT.

The CDR3 sequence is CSASGAGLTEAFF. CDR3 DNA sequence: TGCAGTGCTAGTGGGGCCGGATTAACTGAAGCTTTCTTT. V and J are TRBV20-1 and TRBJ1-1; tentative D call: TRBD1 (5 bases). Germline V gene sequence: CDR1 DFQATT, CDR2 SNEGSKA (reference sequence). CDR3 size: 13 residues. Trimming removed 3 bases from V and 5 bases from J, with 13 bases in between.

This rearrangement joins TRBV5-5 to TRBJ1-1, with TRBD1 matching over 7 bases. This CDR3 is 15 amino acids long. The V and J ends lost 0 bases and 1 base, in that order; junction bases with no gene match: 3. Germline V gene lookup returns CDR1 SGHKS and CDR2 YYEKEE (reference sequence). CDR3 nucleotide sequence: TGTGCCAGCAGCTTGGTGGGGACAGCGAACACTGAAGCTTTCTTT. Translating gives CASSLVGTANTEAFF.

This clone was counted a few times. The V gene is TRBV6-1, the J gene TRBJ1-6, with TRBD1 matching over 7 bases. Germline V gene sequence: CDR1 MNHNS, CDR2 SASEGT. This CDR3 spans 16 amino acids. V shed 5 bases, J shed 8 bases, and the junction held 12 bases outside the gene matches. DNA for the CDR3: TGTGCCAGCAGTCAAGTCGGACAGGCGTATGATTCACCCCTCCACTTT. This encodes CASSQVGQAYDSPLHF.

The CDR3 DNA follows: TGTGCCAGCAGTTACCTTCTAGAGAGAGGCTACACCTTC. Translated: CASSYLLERGYTF. The rearrangement uses TRBV12-3 or TRBV12-4 and TRBJ1-2; D ambiguous. Trimming took off 4 bases at V and 8 bases at J, with 14 bases between the two ends. The CDR3 runs 13 residues.

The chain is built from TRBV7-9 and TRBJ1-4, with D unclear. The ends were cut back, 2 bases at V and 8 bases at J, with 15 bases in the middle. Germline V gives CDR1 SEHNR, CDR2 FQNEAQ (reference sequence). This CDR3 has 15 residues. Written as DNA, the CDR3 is TGTGCCAGCAGCTTAATGGAGGGATTAGGAGAAAAACTGTTTTTT. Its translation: CASSLMEGLGEKLFF.

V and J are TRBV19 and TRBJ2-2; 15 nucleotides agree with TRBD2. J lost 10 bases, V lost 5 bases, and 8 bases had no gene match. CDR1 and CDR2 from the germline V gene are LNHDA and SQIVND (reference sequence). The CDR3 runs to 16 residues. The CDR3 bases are TGTGCCAGTAGTGACATTGGACTAGCGGGAGGGGTGGAGCTGTTTTTT. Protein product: CASSDIGLAGGVELFF.

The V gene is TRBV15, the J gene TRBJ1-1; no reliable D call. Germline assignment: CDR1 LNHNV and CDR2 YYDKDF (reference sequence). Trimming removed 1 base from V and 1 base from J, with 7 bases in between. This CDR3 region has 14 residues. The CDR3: CATSRANRNTEAFF. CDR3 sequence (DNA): TGTGCCACCAGCAGAGCAAACAGGAACACTGAAGCTTTCTTT.

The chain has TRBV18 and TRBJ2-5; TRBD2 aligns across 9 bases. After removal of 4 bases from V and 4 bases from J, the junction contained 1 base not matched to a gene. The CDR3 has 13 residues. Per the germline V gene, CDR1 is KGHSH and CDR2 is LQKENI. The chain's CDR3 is CASSQLAGETQYF. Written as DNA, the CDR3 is TGTGCCAGCTCACAACTAGCGGGAGAGACCCAGTACTTC.

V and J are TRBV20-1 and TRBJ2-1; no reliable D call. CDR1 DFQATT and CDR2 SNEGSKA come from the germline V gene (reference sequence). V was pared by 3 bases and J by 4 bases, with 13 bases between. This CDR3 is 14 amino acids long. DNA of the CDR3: TGCAGTGCTAGTAGCCGTTCAGGATACAATGAGCAGTTCTTC. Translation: CSASSRSGYNEQFF.

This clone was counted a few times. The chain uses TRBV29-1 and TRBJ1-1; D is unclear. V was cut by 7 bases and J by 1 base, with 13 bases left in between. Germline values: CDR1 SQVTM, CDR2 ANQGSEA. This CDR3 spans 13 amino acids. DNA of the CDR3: TGCAGCGCCCCGGCGGCCACGAACACTGAAGCTTTCTTT. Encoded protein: CSAPAATNTEAFF.

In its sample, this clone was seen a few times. The CDR3 here is CASSPGTNHSPLHF. The CDR3 DNA is TGTGCCAGCTCACCCGGGACAAATCATTCACCCCTCCACTTT. The rearrangement uses TRBV18 and TRBJ1-6; weak D call: TRBD1 (6 bases). Per germline, CDR1 KGHSH and CDR2 LQKENI. The germline V and J ends were trimmed by 3 bases and 8 bases, with 11 bases remaining between them. CDR3 size: 14 residues.

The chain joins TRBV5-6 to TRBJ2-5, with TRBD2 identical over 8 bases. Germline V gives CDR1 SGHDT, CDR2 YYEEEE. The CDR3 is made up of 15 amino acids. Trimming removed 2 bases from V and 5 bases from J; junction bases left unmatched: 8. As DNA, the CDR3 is TGTGCCAGCAGCTTCCAGCGGGAGTGGGGCGAGACCCAGTACTTC. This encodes CASSFQREWGETQYF.